This section outlines one TCR beta chain sequence together with its context. Its antigen is not known. This entry is derived from a study of PD-1 blockade in classical Hodgkin lymphoma. Study outcomes and limitations: Reported findings placed baseline TCR diversity lower in newly diagnosed patients (compared with healthy donors). There was a significant rise in CD4+ TCR diversity by C4D1, with no such rise for CD8+. Any patient who commenced nivolumab under 1 year after ASCT was excluded.

Some clones are missing from TCRdb's copy, which holds only in-frame ones; the method was immunoSEQ multiplex PCR. The repertoire consists of around 66,000 clones, with over 55% occurring once and the leading ten covering 7.5% to 9.5%. The patients all showed relapse after autologous stem cell transplantation, while their brentuximab vedotin exposure varied. Deletions cut 7 bases from V and 2 bases from J, with 14 bases between. The length of the CDR3 is 14 residues. Germline V lookup: CDR1 SGHRS, CDR2 YFSETQ. The chain couples TRBV5-1 to TRBJ2-3; no clear D. This specimen was peripheral blood mononuclear cells (PBMCs), taken before the second cycle of nivolumab. The sequence was collected from a human donor with classical Hodgkin lymphoma. The CDR3 nucleotides read TGCGCCAGCCAAAGTGGGTCCCACACAGATACGCAGTATTTT. Translation: CASQSGSHTDTQYF.